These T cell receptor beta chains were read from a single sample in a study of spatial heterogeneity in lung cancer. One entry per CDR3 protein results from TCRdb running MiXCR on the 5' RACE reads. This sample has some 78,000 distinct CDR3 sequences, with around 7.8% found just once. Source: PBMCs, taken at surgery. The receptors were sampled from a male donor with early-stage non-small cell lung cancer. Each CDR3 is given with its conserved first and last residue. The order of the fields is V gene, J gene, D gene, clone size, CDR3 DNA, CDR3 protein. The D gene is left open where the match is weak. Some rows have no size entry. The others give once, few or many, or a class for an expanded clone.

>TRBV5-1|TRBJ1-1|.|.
TGCGCCAGCAGCTCTTTTTCAGGGAGGAGCACTGAAGCTTTCTTT
CASSSFSGRSTEAFF
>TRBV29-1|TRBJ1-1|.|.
TGCAGCGTTGAGACGAACACTGAAGCTTTCTTT
CSVETNTEAFF
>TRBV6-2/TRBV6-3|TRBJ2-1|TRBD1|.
TGTGCCAGCAGTACCCCTATGGGGACAGGTCTCAATGAGCAGTTCTTC
CASSTPMGTGLNEQFF
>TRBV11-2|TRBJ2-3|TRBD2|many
TGTGCCAGCAGCTTAGGAGGACTAGCGGGAGGTACAGATACGCAGTATTTT
CASSLGGLAGGTDTQYF
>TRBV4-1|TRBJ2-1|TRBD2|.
TGCGCCAGCAGCCAAGATTCGGCCGGGACTAGCGGGAGTCCTTTCTACAATGAGCAGTTCTTC
CASSQDSAGTSGSPFYNEQFF
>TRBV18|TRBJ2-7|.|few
TGTGCCAGCTCAACGCGAAGTCCGGCCTACGAGCAGTACTTC
CASSTRSPAYEQYF
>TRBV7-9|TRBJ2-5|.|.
TGTGCCAGCAGCCCGATGGCCCAAGAGACCCAGTACTTC
CASSPMAQETQYF
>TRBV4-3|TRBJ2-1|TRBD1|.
TGCGCCAGCAGCCTGGATCGCTTGACAGGGGGCGAGCAGTTCTTC
CASSLDRLTGGEQFF
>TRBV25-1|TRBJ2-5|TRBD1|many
TGTGCCAGCAGTGTGGGACAGGCACAAGAGACCCAGTACTTC
CASSVGQAQETQYF
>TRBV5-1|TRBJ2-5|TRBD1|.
TGCGCCAGCAGCCCGGGACAGGGGACTTCAGGGACCCAGTACTTC
CASSPGQGTSGTQYF
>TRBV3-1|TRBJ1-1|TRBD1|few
TGTGCCAGCAGCCACGGACAGGGGGCACCTGAAGCTTTCTTT
CASSHGQGAPEAFF
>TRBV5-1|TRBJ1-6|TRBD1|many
TGCGCCAGCAGCCCCGGCGCTGGACAGGGAGTTTCACCCCTCCACTTT
CASSPGAGQGVSPLHF
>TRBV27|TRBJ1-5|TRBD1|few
TGTGCCAGCAGTTTTGGAACAGGGGATCAGCCCCAGCATTTT
CASSFGTGDQPQHF
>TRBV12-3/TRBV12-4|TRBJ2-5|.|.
TGTGCCAGCAGTCCCGAGGTACGAAGGACCCAGTACTTC
CASSPEVRRTQYF
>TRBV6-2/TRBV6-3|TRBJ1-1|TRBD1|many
TGTGCCAGCAGGGGGACAGCAAACACTGAAGCTTTCTTT
CASRGTANTEAFF
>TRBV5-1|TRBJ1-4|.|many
TGCGCCAGCAGCTTGGACAGAGCAACTAATGAAAAACTGTTTTTT
CASSLDRATNEKLFF
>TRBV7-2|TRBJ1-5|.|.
TGTGCCAGCAGCTTAGGCGGGGCGGCTCAGCCCCAGCATTTT
CASSLGGAAQPQHF
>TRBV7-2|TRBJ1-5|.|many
TGTGCCAGCAGCACCTCACCTCCGGGACCCCAGCATTTT
CASSTSPPGPQHF
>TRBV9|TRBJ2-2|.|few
TGTGCCAGCAGCGTAGAGGCCACCGGGGAGCTGTTTTTT
CASSVEATGELFF
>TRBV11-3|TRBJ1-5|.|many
TGTGCCAGCAGCTTAAGGCCGGGACTGCGGATGGAAGGTCAGCCCCAGCATTTT
CASSLRPGLRMEGQPQHF
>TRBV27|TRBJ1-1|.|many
TGTGCCAGCAGTCTCACAGGTGTTGCAGGGCCTGAAGCTTTCTTT
CASSLTGVAGPEAFF
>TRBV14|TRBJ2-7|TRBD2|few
TGTGCCAGCAGCCCCCGGGGGGGCGAGCAGTACTTC
CASSPRGGEQYF
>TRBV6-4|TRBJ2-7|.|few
TGTGCCAGCAGTGCGGAAAGGAGCTCCTACGAGCAGTACTTC
CASSAERSSYEQYF
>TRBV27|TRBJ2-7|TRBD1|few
TGTGCCAGCAGTTTAGTGGGACAGGGGGGCCACGAGCAGTACTTC
CASSLVGQGGHEQYF
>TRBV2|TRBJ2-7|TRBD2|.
TGTGCCAGCAGACTAGCGGGAACCTCCTACGAGCAGTACTTC
CASRLAGTSYEQYF
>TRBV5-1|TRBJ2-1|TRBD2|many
TGCGCCAGCAGCTTGGAGTCCACTAGCGTTGGGCAGTTCTTC
CASSLESTSVGQFF
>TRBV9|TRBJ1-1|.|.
TGTGCCAGCAGCGTAGAAGGCCTCACTGAAGCTTTCTTT
CASSVEGLTEAFF
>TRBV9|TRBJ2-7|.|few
TGTGCCAGCAGCGTAGATTCCGGGAACTACGAGCAGTACTTC
CASSVDSGNYEQYF
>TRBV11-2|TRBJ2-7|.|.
TGTGCCAGCAGCTCCCCGCCAGCATCATACGAGCAGTACTTC
CASSSPPASYEQYF
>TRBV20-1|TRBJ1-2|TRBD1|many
TGCAGTGCCACCGGGACAGGGGCTTTCTATGGCTACACCTTC
CSATGTGAFYGYTF
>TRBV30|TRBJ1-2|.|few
TGTGCCTGGAGTGTACAGCCAGGAAGTAACTATGGCTACACCTTC
CAWSVQPGSNYGYTF